The present entry profiles one T cell receptor (beta chain) with its context. The antigen is not known. Using immunoSEQ multiplex PCR, the repertoire was profiled, and TCRdb retains in-frame clones only, with some absent. The table has tens of thousands of clones, 75% to 90% seen once; the top ten hold roughly 15%. These data belong to a study of graft-versus-host responses after intestinal transplantation. V trimming: 6 bases; J trimming: 5 bases; junction bases outside the gene matches: 6. Germline values: CDR1 MNHEY, CDR2 SVGAGI. CDR3 size: 15 residues. This clonotype was sampled from a human donor who received an intestinal transplant. The V call is TRBV6-5, the J call TRBJ2-3; 12 bases agree with TRBD2. This specimen was unstimulated CD8+ T cells sorted from spleen or lymph node cells, taken before intestinal transplant. The CDR3 loop is CASSRGLAGGDTQYF. For the CDR3, the DNA is TGTGCCAGCAGCCGGGGACTAGCGGGCGGAGATACGCAGTATTTT.